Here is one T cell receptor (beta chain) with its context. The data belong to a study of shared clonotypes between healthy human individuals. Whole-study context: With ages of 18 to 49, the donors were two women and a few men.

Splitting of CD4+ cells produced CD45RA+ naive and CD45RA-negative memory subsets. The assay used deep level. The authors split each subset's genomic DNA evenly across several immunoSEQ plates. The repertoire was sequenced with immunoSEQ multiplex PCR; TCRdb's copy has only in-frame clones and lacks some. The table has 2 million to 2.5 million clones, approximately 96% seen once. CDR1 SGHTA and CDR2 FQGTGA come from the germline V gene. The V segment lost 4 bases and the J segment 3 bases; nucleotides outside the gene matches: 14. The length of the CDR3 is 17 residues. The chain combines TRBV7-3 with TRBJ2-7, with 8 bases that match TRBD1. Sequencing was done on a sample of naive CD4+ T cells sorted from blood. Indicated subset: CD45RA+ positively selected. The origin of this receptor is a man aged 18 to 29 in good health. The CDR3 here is CASSSPRPGTGYYEQYF. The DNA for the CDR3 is TGTGCCAGCAGCTCCCCCCGGCCCGGGACAGGATACTACGAGCAGTACTTC.